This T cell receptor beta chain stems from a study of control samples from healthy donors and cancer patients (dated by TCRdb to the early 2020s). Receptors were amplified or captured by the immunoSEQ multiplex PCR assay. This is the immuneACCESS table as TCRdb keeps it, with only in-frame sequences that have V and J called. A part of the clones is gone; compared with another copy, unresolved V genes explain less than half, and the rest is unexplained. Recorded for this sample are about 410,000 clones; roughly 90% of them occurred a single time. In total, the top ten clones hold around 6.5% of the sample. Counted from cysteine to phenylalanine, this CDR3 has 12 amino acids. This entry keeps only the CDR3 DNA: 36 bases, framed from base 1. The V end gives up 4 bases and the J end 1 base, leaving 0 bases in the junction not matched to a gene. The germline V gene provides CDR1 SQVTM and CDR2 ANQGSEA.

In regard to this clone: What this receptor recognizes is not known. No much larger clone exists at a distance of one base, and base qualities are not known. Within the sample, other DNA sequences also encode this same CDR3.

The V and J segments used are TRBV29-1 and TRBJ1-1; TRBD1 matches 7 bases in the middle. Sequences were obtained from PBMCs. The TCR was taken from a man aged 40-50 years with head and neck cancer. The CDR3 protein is CSVGQGNTEAFF. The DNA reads TGCAGCGTTGGACAGGGGAACACTGAAGCTTTCTTT.